These 21 T cell receptor beta chains came from one sample sequenced in a study of blood T cell repertoires in COVID-19 (dated by TCRdb to between 2020 and 2021). The library relied on the immunoSEQ multiplex PCR assay. TCRdb re-hosts the immuneACCESS table, in-frame sequences only. Its copies lack some clones; in the studies checked, an unresolved V gene accounts for under half of them, and the cause for the rest is not known. The sample table shows some 50,000 clones, and about 85% are seen once. The top ten clonotypes cover more than 2.5% of the sample. The source material was peripheral blood. The receptor source for this set is a man aged 45 to 65 with acute or convalescent COVID-19.

CDR3 in amino acids: CASTLKPPGQGDNEQFF. In DNA form, the CDR3 reads TGTGCCAGCACCCTGAAACCCCCGGGACAGGGAGACAATGAGCAGTTCTTC. The chain joins TRBV2 to TRBJ2-1, with 9 positions matching TRBD1. V lost 7 bases, J lost 5 bases, and 15 bases stayed unmatched. Germline values: CDR1 SNHLY, CDR2 FYNNEI. This CDR3 contains 17 residues.

This clone has only one observation. The chain is built from TRBV18 and TRBJ1-1; 8 nucleotides agree with TRBD1. From germline, CDR1 is KGHSH and CDR2 LQKENI. The CDR3 is 14 residues long. The V and J ends lost 5 bases and 6 bases, in that order; junction bases with no gene match: 8. The CDR3 region is CASSMRDRGAEAFF. Written as DNA, the CDR3 is TGTGCCAGCTCAATGCGAGACAGGGGCGCTGAAGCTTTCTTT.

A note on this clone: One end of the junction varies from germline; a read error may be responsible. The rearrangement uses TRBV18 and TRBJ1-4, with no clear D. Germline CDR1 KGHSH, CDR2 LQKENI. CDR3 length: 11 residues. Here the CDR3 DNA reads TGTGCCAGCTCTCCACAGAATAGCCTGTTTTTT. Amino acids: CASSPQNSLFF.

The chain employs TRBV19 and TRBJ1-4, with 8 bases aligning to TRBD1. The germline V gene encodes CDR1 LNHDA and CDR2 SQIVND (reference sequence). Trimming at V came to 5 bases and at J to 5 bases, leaving 7 bases not matched to a gene. The CDR3 length is 15 residues. The CDR3 nucleotides are TGTGCCAGTAGTGTCGGACAGGGTAGAAATGAAAAACTGTTTTTT. Translating it yields CASSVGQGRNEKLFF. Supplemented by reference TRBV19 and TRBJ1-4, the full variable domain reads DGGITQSPKYLFRKEGQNVTLSCEQNLNHDAMYWYRQDPGQGLRLIYYSQIVNDFQKGDIAEGYSVSREKKESFPLTVTSAQKNPTAFYLCASSVGQGRNEKLFFGSGTQLSVL.

The CDR3 protein is CASSPRDREEETQYF. The CDR3 DNA reads TGCGCCAGCAGTCCGCGGGACAGGGAGGAGGAGACCCAGTACTTC. This rearrangement joins TRBV23-1 to TRBJ2-5; 9 bases are shared with TRBD1. TRBV23-1 carries the ORF label, with uncertain function. V lost 4 bases and J lost 5; bases outside the gene matches: 8. The CDR3 is 15 residues long.

The rearrangement joins TRBV2 to TRBJ2-1; D not resolved. The germline V gene has CDR1 SNHLY and CDR2 FYNNEI. The CDR3 is 12 amino acids. V lost 4 bases, J lost 9 bases, and 10 bases lay in between. The CDR3 is CASSAASSEQFF. CDR3 nucleotide sequence: TGTGCCAGCAGTGCAGCTTCGAGTGAGCAGTTCTTC. Full variable domain (rest looked up from reference TRBV2 and TRBJ2-1): EPEVTQTPSHQVTQMGQEVILRCVPISNHLYFYWYRQILGQKVEFLVSFYNNEISEKSEIFDDQFSVERPDGSNFTLKIRSTKLEDSAMYFCASSAASSEQFFGPGTRLTVL.

The chain couples TRBV11-2 to TRBJ2-2, with 13 positions matching TRBD2. The V and J ends lost 6 bases and 4 bases, in that order; junction bases with no gene match: 11. The CDR3 totals 18 residues. Germline CDR1 and CDR2: SGHAT and FQNNGV. CDR3 nucleotides: TGTGCCAGCAGTCGGGCCCCGGGACTAGCGGGACCCACCGGGGAGCTGTTTTTT. Its protein product is CASSRAPGLAGPTGELFF.

The V and J genes are TRBV2 and TRBJ1-6, with D maybe TRBD1 (5 bases). V was pared by 6 bases and J by 9 bases, with 21 bases between. The germline gives CDR1 SNHLY, CDR2 FYNNEI. CDR3 length equals 16 residues. The DNA of the CDR3 is TGTGCCAGCAGCCTCCCGGGCAGGGATGTGGGTTCACCCCTCCACTTT. It translates to CASSLPGRDVGSPLHF.

The V gene is TRBV2, the J gene TRBJ1-6; D is possibly TRBD1 (5 bases). This CDR3 comprises 15 residues. The V end was cut by 5 bases, the J end by 7 bases, with 15 bases between. Germline V gene lookup returns CDR1 SNHLY and CDR2 FYNNEI. The CDR3 DNA follows: TGTGCCAGCAGTATTCGGACATACGAGAATTCACCCCTCCACTTT. Amino acids: CASSIRTYENSPLHF.

The CDR3 spells CASSWTISGETQYF. CDR3 nucleotides: TGTGCCAGCAGTTGGACCATCTCGGGGGAGACCCAGTACTTC. The chain couples TRBV6-5 to TRBJ2-5; tentatively, D is TRBD2 (5 bases). V lost 4 bases to trimming and J lost 5 bases, with 14 bases between them. CDR1 and CDR2 (germline): MNHEY, SVGAGI. The CDR3 length is 14 residues.

The V gene is TRBV13, the J gene TRBJ2-3, with D possibly being TRBD2 (6 bases). The CDR3 is 14 residues long. The V end was cut by 1 base, the J end by 1 base, with 6 bases between. Germline V gene lookup returns CDR1 PRHDT and CDR2 FYEKMQ (reference sequence). The CDR3 sequence: CASSLAGGTDTQYF. The CDR3 DNA reads TGTGCCAGCAGCTTAGCGGGGGGCACAGATACGCAGTATTTT. The variable domain in full, with the rest retrieved from reference TRBV13 and TRBJ2-3, is AAGVIQSPRHLIKEKRETATLKCYPIPRHDTVYWYQQGPGQDPQFLISFYEKMQSDKGSIPDRFSAQQFSDYHSELNMSSLELGDSALYFCASSLAGGTDTQYFGPGTRLTVL.

The rearrangement joins TRBV11-2 to TRBJ2-2, with D tentatively TRBD1 (6 bases). The germline V gene encodes CDR1 SGHAT and CDR2 FQNNGV. The CDR3 consists of 18 residues. V was cut by 1 base and J by 4 bases, with 19 bases left in between. The CDR3 region has the DNA TGTGCCAGCAGCTTAGCCGACAGGTACCCTTCGAGCACCGGGGAGCTGTTTTTT. Translating it yields CASSLADRYPSSTGELFF. The full variable domain, with the rest looked up from reference TRBV11-2 and TRBJ2-2, is EAGVAQSPRYKIIEKRQSVAFWCNPISGHATLYWYQQILGQGPKLLIQFQNNGVVDDSQLPKDRFSAERLKGVDSTLKIQPAKLEDSAVYLCASSLADRYPSSTGELFFGEGSRLTVL.

This chain uses TRBV28 with TRBJ2-3; 13 bases line up with TRBD2. Looked up from germline, CDR1 is MDHEN and CDR2 is SYDVKM. The CDR3 is 16 amino acids. V lost 2 bases and J lost 2; bases outside the gene matches: 1. CDR3 nucleotide sequence: TGTGCCAGCAGTTTAGGGACTAGCGGGATCACAGATACGCAGTATTTT. It translates to CASSLGTSGITDTQYF.

J is TRBJ2-5 and V is TRBV15, with D perhaps matching TRBD2 (6 bases). Germline V gene sequence: CDR1 LNHNV, CDR2 YYDKDF (reference sequence). The CDR3 totals 16 residues. V was trimmed by 5 bases and J by 5 bases, leaving 21 bases between them. For the CDR3, the DNA is TGTGCCACCAGCCAGCTCTCTCCCGGGAGAAGGGAGACCCAGTACTTC. Its protein product is CATSQLSPGRRETQYF.

The rearrangement uses TRBV4-1 and TRBJ2-1; perhaps TRBD2 as D (5 bases). Germline CDR1 MGHRA, CDR2 YSYEKL. Between the trimmed V and J ends, which lost 2 bases and 0 bases, there was a span of 11 bases. The CDR3 is 16 amino acids. CDR3: CASSQQRGHSYNEQFF. The CDR3 DNA reads TGCGCCAGCAGCCAACAGAGAGGGCACTCCTACAATGAGCAGTTCTTC.

The sample holds a few counts of this clone. CDR3 DNA sequence: TGCAGCGTCCTGCCAGGTTCTGCCGATGAAAAACTGTTTTTT. Amino acid sequence: CSVLPGSADEKLFF. This sequence joins TRBV29-1 and TRBJ1-4, with no clear D. Trimming removed 6 bases from V and 6 bases from J, with 17 bases in between. Germline V gene sequence: CDR1 SQVTM, CDR2 ANQGSEA. The CDR3 spans 14 residues.

The chain carries TRBV7-9 and TRBJ1-3; 10 bases are a match to TRBD1. Germline CDR1 SEHNR, CDR2 FQNEAQ (reference sequence). This CDR3 region has 15 residues. Trimming at V came to 5 bases and at J to 3 bases, leaving 4 bases not matched to a gene. The CDR3 protein is CASSVTGGLGNTIYF. The CDR3 DNA follows: TGTGCCAGCAGCGTGACAGGGGGCCTTGGAAACACCATATATTTT. The entire variable domain, with the rest obtained from reference TRBV7-9 and TRBJ1-3, is as follows: DTGVSQNPRHKITKRGQNVTFRCDPISEHNRLYWYRQTLGQGPEFLTYFQNEAQLEKSRLLSDRFSAERPKGSFSTLEIQRTEQGDSAMYLCASSVTGGLGNTIYFGEGSWLTVV.

V and J are TRBV5-5 and TRBJ2-1, with 10 bases identical to TRBD1. After removal of 4 bases from V and 8 bases from J, the junction contained 6 bases not matched to a gene. The V gene's germline CDR1 is SGHKS and CDR2 YYEKEE (reference sequence). This CDR3 spans 14 amino acids. The CDR3 DNA is TGTGCCAGCAGCCAGGGACAGGGGTGGGATGAGCAGTTCTTC. It translates to CASSQGQGWDEQFF.

A few counts support this clone. J is TRBJ2-7 and V is TRBV28; 8 nucleotides align to TRBD2. This CDR3 is built from 14 residues. The junction had 8 bases not matched to a gene; V was cut back by 3 bases and J by 7 bases. Germline-derived CDR1 and CDR2 are MDHEN and SYDVKM. The CDR3 spells CASSLYGTRREQYF. The CDR3 DNA is TGTGCCAGCAGTTTGTATGGGACTAGGAGGGAGCAGTACTTC. Looking up the rest from reference TRBV28 and TRBJ2-7 gives the full variable domain: DVKVTQSSRYLVKRTGEKVFLECVQDMDHENMFWYRQDPGLGLRLIYFSYDVKMKEKGDIPEGYSVSREKKERFSLILESASTNQTSMYLCASSLYGTRREQYFGPGTRLTVT.

The chain has TRBV5-1 and TRBJ1-1; the D gene is possibly TRBD1 (5 bases). This CDR3 is built from 16 residues. Germline V lookup: CDR1 SGHRS, CDR2 YFSETQ. Trimming took off 2 bases at V and 2 bases at J, with 16 bases between the two ends. This CDR3 reads CASSLPGPFGNTEAFF. CDR3 coding DNA: TGCGCCAGCAGCTTACCAGGGCCCTTTGGCAACACTGAAGCTTTCTTT.

The chain combines TRBV27 with TRBJ2-3, with TRBD1 matching over 10 bases. Germline loops: CDR1 MNHEY, CDR2 SMNVEV (reference sequence). Unmatched junction bases numbered 2, after V lost 2 bases and J lost 3 bases. This CDR3 region has 15 residues. CDR3 sequence reads: CASSLTGQGTDTQYF. The DNA for the CDR3 is TGTGCCAGCAGTTTAACGGGACAGGGGACAGATACGCAGTATTTT.